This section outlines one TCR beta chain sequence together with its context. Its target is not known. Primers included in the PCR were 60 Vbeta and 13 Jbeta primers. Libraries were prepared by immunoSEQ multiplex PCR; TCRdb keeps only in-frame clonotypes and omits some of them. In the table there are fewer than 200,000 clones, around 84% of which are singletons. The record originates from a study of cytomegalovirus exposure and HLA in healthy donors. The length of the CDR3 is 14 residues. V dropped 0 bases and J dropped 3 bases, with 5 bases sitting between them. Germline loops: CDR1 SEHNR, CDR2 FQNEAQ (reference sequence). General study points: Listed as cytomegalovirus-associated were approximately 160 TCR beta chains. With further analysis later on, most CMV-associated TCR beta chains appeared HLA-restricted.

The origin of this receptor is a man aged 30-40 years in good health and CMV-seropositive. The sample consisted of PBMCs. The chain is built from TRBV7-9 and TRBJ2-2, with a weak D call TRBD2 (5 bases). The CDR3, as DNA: TGTGCCAGCAGCTTAGCGCGGGACACCGGGGAGCTGTTTTTT. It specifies CASSLARDTGELFF.